This T cell receptor beta chain was recovered during a study of regulatory T cells in long-lasting Graves disease. The V end lost 5 bases, the J end lost 4 bases, and 12 bases lay between the germline ends. The CDR3 totals 13 residues. Per the germline V gene, CDR1 is SGHAT and CDR2 is FQNNGV. Stated time point: newly diagnosed GD, antithyroid drugs for less than 3 months. The authors made the TCR library using RNA they extracted from PBMCs. This clonotype was picked up many times. Libraries of TCR beta came from iRepertoire HTBI primers plus Arm-PCR of CDR3 regions. Each CDR3 protein gets one entry after TCRdb re-called the multiplex PCR reads with MiXCR. The repertoire holds about 620,000 distinct CDR3 sequences, with under 20% as singletons. This same sample was also taken into another study, of T cells in Graves' hyperthyroidism and ophthalmopathy. In that study: Blood shared most expanded thyroid clonotypes above 0.001.

This chain connects TRBV11-2 to TRBJ2-7; D is unresolved. This specimen consisted of peripheral blood mononuclear cells (PBMCs), obtained at new diagnosis, from a patient treated with antithyroid drugs. This sequence was found in a woman younger than 45 with Graves disease. CDR3 amino acids: CASSPGGRYEQYF. As DNA, the CDR3 is TGTGCCAGCAGCCCCGGCGGAAGGTACGAGCAGTACTTC.